This TCR beta chain was found in a study of naive and memory T cell subsets. The beta constant-region primer was an equimolar mix of two oligonucleotides covering TRBC1 and TRBC2. The ligated cDNA underwent four PCR rounds using SP2 and nested alpha and beta constant-region primers. TCRdb itself ran the UMI-ligation and nested PCR reads through MiXCR, one entry per CDR3 protein. The sample holds approximately 150,000 distinct CDR3 sequences; roughly 22% are singletons and the top ten take about 0.11%. CMV status came from CD4+ IFNgamma after overnight CMV lysate stimulation. Trimming cost V 5 bases and J 8 bases, with 16 bases left between them. The germline gives CDR1 MDHEN, CDR2 SYDVKM. CDR3 length: 14 amino acids. General observations from the study: Each distinct alpha or beta sequence counts as one clonotype. Possibly reflecting memory cells re-expressing CD45RA, a few larger clonotypes occurred in naive repertoires, especially CD8.

On this clonotype itself: The antigen is undetermined.

The chain employs TRBV28 and TRBJ2-4; TRBD2 might be the D (5 bases). The sample was naive CD4+ T cells from blood. The clonotype comes from a human donor in good health. CDR3 in DNA: TGTGCCAGCAGTCCCTGGCGGACCGGGGACATTCAGTACTTC. Its protein product is CASSPWRTGDIQYF.